The 5 T cell receptor beta chains given below trace back to one sample, sequenced in a study of blood T cell repertoires in COVID-19 (TCRdb year 2020). The library was built by means of the immunoSEQ multiplex PCR assay. TCRdb took this table from immuneACCESS and kept in-frame rearrangements with V and J called. Such tables lack part of the clones; where checked against another copy, unresolved V genes explain under half of the gap, and the rest is unexplained. Within this sample are a few hundred thousand clones, with 86% of them counted one time only. The top ten clonotypes cover about 7.1% of the sample. The sample consisted of peripheral blood. These receptors originate from a woman in her sixties with COVID-19, enrolled during active disease.

This clone came up once. The genes are TRBV5-1 and TRBJ2-7; 9 bases agree with TRBD1. The germline V gene has CDR1 SGHRS and CDR2 YFSETQ. The V gene end was trimmed by 1 base and the J gene end by 6 bases; junction bases not matched to a gene: 8. The CDR3 consists of 15 residues. The CDR3 region is CASSLSAGTGSEQYF. In nucleotides, the CDR3 is TGCGCCAGCAGCTTGTCGGCCGGGACAGGGAGCGAGCAGTACTTC.

The genes are TRBV7-3 and TRBJ2-3; 9 nucleotides agree with TRBD1. The CDR3 length is 14 residues. CDR1 and CDR2 from the germline V gene are SGHTA and FQGTGA. After removal of 5 bases from V and 3 bases from J, the junction contained 3 bases not matched to a gene. The CDR3 sequence: CASSVDRGTDTQYF. The CDR3 DNA is TGTGCCAGCAGCGTAGACAGGGGGACAGATACGCAGTATTTT.

The J gene is TRBJ2-5, the V gene TRBV18; 13 nucleotides agree with TRBD2. V was pared by 1 base and J by 1 base, with 0 bases of the junction left unmatched. The CDR3 has 16 amino acids. CDR1 and CDR2 (germline): KGHSH, LQKENI. CDR3 amino acids: CASSPRTSGGQETQYF. CDR3 sequence (DNA): TGTGCCAGCTCACCACGGACTAGCGGGGGCCAAGAGACCCAGTACTTC.

V usage is TRBV11-3 and J usage is TRBJ1-1; no reliable D call. V lost 2 bases, J lost 0 bases, and 10 bases lay in between. The germline V gene encodes CDR1 SGHNT and CDR2 YENEEA. The CDR3 is 15 amino acids. The CDR3 nucleotides are TGTGCCAGCAGCTTAAACGGACTCTTGAACACTGAAGCTTTCTTT. Its protein product is CASSLNGLLNTEAFF.

This clone appeared many times. The chain uses TRBV27 and TRBJ1-1, with 10 bases fitting TRBD1. The germline CDR1 and CDR2 sequences are MNHEY and SMNVEV (reference sequence). This CDR3 has 14 amino acids. The ends lost 5 bases at V and 3 bases at J; junction bases unmatched: 3. This chain's CDR3 is CASSPGQGYTEAFF. The CDR3 DNA sequence: TGTGCCAGCAGTCCGGGACAGGGGTACACTGAAGCTTTCTTT.